These 3 T cell receptor beta chains came from one sample sequenced in a study of CD8 T cells in ankylosing spondylitis. TCRdb independently ran MiXCR on the 5' RACE reads; one entry per CDR3 protein. This sample has roughly 160,000 distinct CDR3 sequences, with 11% found just once. The sequencing input was blood, either unsorted or a sorted T cell fraction (not recorded which). Every receptor here comes from a male donor with ankylosing spondylitis or in good health (not recorded which).

This clonotype was seen repeatedly, ten times or more. The chain is built from TRBV15 and TRBJ2-3, with a tentative D call TRBD2 (6 bases). Trimming cost V 3 bases and J 6 bases, with 16 bases left between them. CDR1 and CDR2 (germline): LNHNV, YYDKDF (reference sequence). This CDR3 is built from 15 residues. CDR3 nucleotides: TGTGCCACCAGCAGGACCGGGGGACCCCAGGATACGCAGTATTTT. The encoded protein is CATSRTGGPQDTQYF.

This clonotype occurred many times. The chain uses TRBV20-1 and TRBJ2-3; D is ambiguous. Per germline, CDR1 DFQATT and CDR2 SNEGSKA (reference sequence). Deletions cut 5 bases from V and 1 base from J, with 22 bases between. The CDR3 runs 17 residues. The CDR3 DNA reads as TGCAGTGCTTTGCACTCCTTAGATTTAAAGGGCACAGATACGCAGTATTTT. Translation: CSALHSLDLKGTDTQYF.

The gene calls are TRBV5-6 and TRBJ2-5; D gene unclear. The CDR3 totals 15 residues. Deletions cut 4 bases from V and 4 bases from J, with 17 bases between. The germline V gene encodes CDR1 SGHDT and CDR2 YYEEEE. CDR3 nucleotide sequence: TGTGCCAGCAGCCATACCAGTAGAGGTGGAGAGACCCAGTACTTC. It codes for CASSHTSRGGETQYF.